This record covers a single T cell receptor (beta chain). Clones were sequenced by immunoSEQ multiplex PCR, and TCRdb holds only the in-frame ones, with some missing. Found here are a few hundred thousand clones, around 85% of them singletons; the top ten hold approximately 3%. The source of the sample is a study of Ad26.COV2.S vaccination and SARS-CoV-2 variants. Study-wide background: The vaccine Ad26.COV2.S was put into the muscle once, or twice with 56 days between.

This sample's treatment: some 20 received Ad26.COV2.S at low or high dose, single or two shots; 5 received placebo; per-sample allocation not given. The study sampled participants on day 63 after the first vaccine or placebo injection. Germline CDR1 reads SGDLS; CDR2 reads YYNGEE. The ends were cut back, 0 bases at V and 3 bases at J, with 19 bases in the middle. The CDR3 is 17 residues long. The V call is TRBV9, the J call TRBJ2-7; a weak D match, TRBD1 (6 bases). This receptor was obtained from a person between 18 and 65 years old who received the Ad26.COV2.S COVID-19 vaccine or a placebo. Sequencing used peripheral blood, obtained in a trial of Ad26.COV2.S vaccine versus placebo. The DNA for the CDR3 is TGTGCCAGCAGCGTAGAAGCAAGGGGGAACCTTTTCTACGAGCAGTACTTC. Protein product: CASSVEARGNLFYEQYF. Looking up the rest from reference TRBV9 and TRBJ2-7 gives the full variable domain: DSGVTQTPKHLITATGQRVTLRCSPRSGDLSVYWYQQSLDQGLQFLIQYYNGEERAKGNILERFSAQQFPDLHSELNLSSLELGDSALYFCASSVEARGNLFYEQYFGPGTRLTVT.